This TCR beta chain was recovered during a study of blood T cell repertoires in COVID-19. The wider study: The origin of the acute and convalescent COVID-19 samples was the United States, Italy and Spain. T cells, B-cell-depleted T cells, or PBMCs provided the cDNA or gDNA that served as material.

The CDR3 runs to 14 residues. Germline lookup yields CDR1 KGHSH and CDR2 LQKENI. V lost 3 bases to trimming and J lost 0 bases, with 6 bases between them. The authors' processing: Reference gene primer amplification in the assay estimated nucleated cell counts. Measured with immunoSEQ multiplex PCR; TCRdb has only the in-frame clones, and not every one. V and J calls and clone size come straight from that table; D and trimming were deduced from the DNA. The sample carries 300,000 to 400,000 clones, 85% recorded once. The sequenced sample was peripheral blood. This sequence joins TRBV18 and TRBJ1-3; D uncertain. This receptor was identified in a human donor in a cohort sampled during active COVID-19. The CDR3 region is CASSPESSGNTIYF. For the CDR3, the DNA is TGTGCCAGCTCACCGGAGAGCTCTGGAAACACCATATATTTT.